Shown below are 14 T cell receptor beta chains from a single sample sequenced in a study of CD8 T cells in ankylosing spondylitis. Study-level findings and limits: About 8 highly homologous variants made up a TCR beta motif that seemed to typify ankylosing spondylitis blood.

In TCRdb, the 5' RACE reads were re-called with MiXCR into one record per CDR3 protein. The data show 300,000 to 400,000 distinct CDR3 sequences, around 22% seen once. What these receptors recognize is not known. The sample taken for sequencing was blood, either unsorted or a sorted T cell fraction (not recorded which). The source of these receptors is a male donor with ankylosing spondylitis.

The rearrangement uses TRBV10-3 and TRBJ2-3; 7 bases map to TRBD2. CDR3 length: 14 amino acids. Germline V lookup: CDR1 ENHRY, CDR2 SYGVKD. After removal of 4 bases from V and 6 bases from J, the junction contained 7 bases not matched to a gene. The CDR3 DNA reads TGTGCCATCAGTGGGGGGGGTTTTTCGGATACGCAGTATTTT. This encodes CAISGGGFSDTQYF.

In this sample, this clonotype turned up a few times. CDR3 protein: CASSFERLNTGELFF. The DNA for the CDR3 is TGCGCCAGCAGCTTCGAGAGGTTGAACACCGGGGAGCTGTTTTTT. V and J are TRBV5-1 and TRBJ2-2; D not resolved. V was clipped by 2 bases and J by 1 base, with 9 bases between them. Germline values: CDR1 SGHRS, CDR2 YFSETQ. The CDR3 length is 15 residues.

This clonotype occurred a few times. The rearrangement uses TRBV20-1 and TRBJ1-6, with D possibly matching TRBD1 (5 bases). The CDR3 is made up of 14 amino acids. CDR1 and CDR2 from the germline V gene are DFQATT and SNEGSKA (reference sequence). V lost 3 bases to trimming and J lost 2 bases, with 8 bases between them. CDR3: CSASPGPYNSPLHF. CDR3 in DNA: TGCAGTGCTAGCCCGGGGCCCTATAATTCACCCCTCCACTTT.

This clonotype was observed a handful of times. The V gene is TRBV5-1, the J gene TRBJ2-5; unclear D gene. The V gene's germline CDR1 is SGHRS and CDR2 YFSETQ. Trimming cost V 4 bases and J 2 bases, with 12 bases left between them. CDR3 length: 14 residues. This CDR3 is CASSDRALQETQYF. For the CDR3, the DNA is TGCGCCAGCAGCGACCGGGCCCTGCAAGAGACCCAGTACTTC.

The chain joins TRBV18 to TRBJ1-2; D is unresolved. Germline CDR1 reads KGHSH; CDR2 reads LQKENI. CDR3 length: 13 amino acids. Trimming cost V 3 bases and J 4 bases, with 9 bases left between them. For the CDR3, the DNA is TGTGCCAGCTCACCGGGGATTACCTATGGCTACACCTTC. Its protein is CASSPGITYGYTF. Variable domain in full (rest from reference TRBV18 and TRBJ1-2): NAGVMQNPRHLVRRRGQEARLRCSPMKGHSHVYWYRQLPEEGLKFMVYLQKENIIDESGMPKERFSAEFPKEGPSILRIQQVVRGDSAAYFCASSPGITYGYTFGSGTRLTVV.

J is TRBJ2-7 and V is TRBV10-3; no clear D gene. V dropped 6 bases and J dropped 4 bases, with 10 bases sitting between them. Germline V gene lookup returns CDR1 ENHRY and CDR2 SYGVKD. CDR3 length equals 12 residues. CDR3 in DNA: TGTGCCATCAGCCGACCCCCATACGAGCAGTACTTC. It is translated as CAISRPPYEQYF.

CDR3 region: CASSSPWTSHYEQYF. The DNA for the CDR3 is TGTGCCAGCAGCTCCCCTTGGACCAGTCACTACGAGCAGTACTTC. V and J are TRBV7-9 and TRBJ2-7; D not resolved. From germline, CDR1 is SEHNR and CDR2 FQNEAQ (reference sequence). This CDR3 spans 15 amino acids. V was cut by 4 bases and J by 3 bases, with 16 bases left in between.

The chain carries TRBV6-1 and TRBJ1-1; D gene unclear. Germline loops: CDR1 MNHNS, CDR2 SASEGT. Between the trimmed V and J ends, which lost 5 bases and 3 bases, there was a span of 19 bases. CDR3 length: 16 residues. This CDR3 reads CASSLRLDRLYTEAFF. CDR3 DNA sequence: TGTGCCAGCAGTCTTCGCCTGGACCGACTATACACTGAAGCTTTCTTT.

This chain joins TRBV7-2 and TRBJ2-7; 8 bases align to TRBD1. This CDR3 region has 14 residues. The V and J ends lost 5 bases and 6 bases, in that order; junction bases with no gene match: 9. Germline CDR1 SGHTA, CDR2 FQGNSA. CDR3 protein: CASSHRTGLGEQYF. DNA for the CDR3: TGTGCCAGCAGCCACAGGACAGGGCTAGGCGAGCAGTACTTC.

This clonotype was recorded only once. The CDR3, as DNA: TGCGCCAGCAGCTTGGGAGTGGCGGGATTTAGCACAGATACGCAGTATTTT. It codes for CASSLGVAGFSTDTQYF. The chain employs TRBV5-1 and TRBJ2-3; D might be TRBD2 (6 bases). V lost 0 bases and J 0 bases, leaving 14 bases between the germline ends. CDR1 and CDR2 (germline): SGHRS, YFSETQ. There are 17 residues in the CDR3.

This clonotype was picked up a small number of times. The rearrangement links TRBV6-2 or TRBV6-3 to TRBJ1-2; a weak D match, TRBD1 (6 bases). This CDR3 is built from 13 residues. Trimming cost V 6 bases and J 5 bases, with 13 bases left between them. Germline V CDR1 and CDR2: MNHEY, SVGEGT. This chain's CDR3 is CASRPTGGYGYTF. DNA of the CDR3: TGTGCCAGCAGACCGACAGGTGGTTATGGCTACACCTTC.

The chain couples TRBV6-5 to TRBJ1-5; D possibly corresponds to TRBD1 (5 bases). This CDR3 has 13 residues. Germline CDR1 reads MNHEY; CDR2 reads SVGAGI. V gave up 4 bases and J gave up 7 bases, with 11 bases separating them. For the CDR3, the DNA is TGTGCCAGCAGTTCGGGGGTGGGACAGCCCCAGCATTTT. It translates to CASSSGVGQPQHF.

This clonotype was detected many times. The chain is built from TRBV28 and TRBJ2-5, with 7 positions matching TRBD2. Germline values: CDR1 MDHEN, CDR2 SYDVKM. This CDR3 is built from 13 residues. V shed 7 bases and J 4 bases; nucleotides not matched to a gene: 6. The CDR3 DNA is TGTGCCAGCACCCAGGGAGGGGCAGAGACCCAGTACTTC. Its protein product is CASTQGGAETQYF.

There are many counts of this clonotype. This chain uses TRBV5-1 with TRBJ2-7, with 9 bases fitting TRBD1. This CDR3 has 12 amino acids. The V segment lost 3 bases and the J segment 6 bases; nucleotides outside the gene matches: 1. Germline V gives CDR1 SGHRS, CDR2 YFSETQ. The CDR3 spells CASSSTGGEQYF. The CDR3 region has the DNA TGCGCCAGCAGCTCGACAGGGGGCGAGCAGTACTTC.